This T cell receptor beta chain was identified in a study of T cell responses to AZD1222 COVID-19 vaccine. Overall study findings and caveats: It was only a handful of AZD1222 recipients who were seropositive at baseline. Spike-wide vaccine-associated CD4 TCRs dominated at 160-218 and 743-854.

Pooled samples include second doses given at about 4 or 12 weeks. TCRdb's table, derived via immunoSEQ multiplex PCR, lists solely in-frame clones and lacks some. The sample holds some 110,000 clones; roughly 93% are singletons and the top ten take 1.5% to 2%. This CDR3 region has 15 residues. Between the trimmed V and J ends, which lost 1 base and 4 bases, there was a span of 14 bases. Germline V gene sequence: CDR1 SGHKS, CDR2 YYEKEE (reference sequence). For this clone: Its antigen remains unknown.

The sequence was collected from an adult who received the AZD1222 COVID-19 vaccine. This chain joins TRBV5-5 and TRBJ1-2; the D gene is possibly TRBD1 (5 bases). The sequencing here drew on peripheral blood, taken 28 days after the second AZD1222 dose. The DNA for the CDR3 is TGTGCCAGCAGCTTGTGGGGAGCCGGGGGCTATGGCTACACCTTC. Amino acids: CASSLWGAGGYGYTF.